This T cell receptor beta chain was recorded in a study of regulatory and conventional T cells in RAG deficiency. Using immunoSEQ multiplex PCR, the repertoire was profiled, and TCRdb retains in-frame clones only, with some absent. The data show 29,000 or so clones, about 95% seen once. Trimming took 2 bases from V and 0 from J, leaving 14 bases between them. CDR1 is SGHTA and CDR2 is FQGTGA in the germline V gene. The CDR3 runs to 16 residues. Conventional CD4+ T cells were sorted from blood as CD25-low CD127-high cells. Turning to this clone: The antigen is undetermined.

Broader study findings: Omenn CD25-high CD127-low cells may be activated cells, not true Tregs. Patient subsets had shorter CDR3s; Omenn Treg-Tconv overlap exceeded 85%.

This sample also appeared in a second study, on regulatory T cells. That paper adds: Primers: 52 TRBV forward and 13 TRBJ reverse.

The sample comprised CD25- CD4+ T cells sorted from blood. This sequence joins TRBV7-3 and TRBJ2-7; tentatively, D is TRBD1 (6 bases). The TCR was taken from a human donor in good health. The CDR3 bases are TGTGCCAGCAGCTTATCAGGGGAGATTAACTCCTACGAGCAGTACTTC. Translation: CASSLSGEINSYEQYF.